One sample yielded the 22 T cell receptor beta chains listed below, sequenced in a study of T cell responses to AZD1222 COVID-19 vaccine. This table comes from immunoSEQ multiplex PCR, and its TCRdb copy is limited to in-frame clones, with some not included. The repertoire holds approximately 150,000 clones, with roughly 93% as singletons. The specimen was peripheral blood, collected on day 0 of AZD1222 vaccination. Receptors originate from an adult in good health.

The chain links TRBV14 to TRBJ2-1, with D perhaps TRBD1 (5 bases). CDR1 and CDR2 (germline): SGHDN, FVKESK. This CDR3 is 16 amino acids long. Trimming took off 3 bases at V and 15 bases at J, with 27 bases between the two ends. In nucleotides, the CDR3 is TGTGCCAGCAGCCAGGCCGACATGAGACAGTCGGATGGGGCGTTCTTC. Encoded protein: CASSQADMRQSDGAFF. Complete variable domain (other parts from reference TRBV14 and TRBJ2-1): EAGVTQFPSHSVIEKGQTVTLRCDPISGHDNLYWYRRVMGKEIKFLLHFVKESKQDESGMPNNRFLAERTGGTYSTLKVQPAELEDSGVYFCASSQADMRQSDGAFFGPGTRLTVL.

The V gene is TRBV6-5, the J gene TRBJ1-5; the D is unclear. V was clipped by 6 bases and J by 3 bases, with 15 bases between them. This CDR3 has 15 residues. Germline values: CDR1 MNHEY, CDR2 SVGAGI. CDR3 sequence: CASSPQRADNQPQHF. In DNA, the CDR3 is TGTGCCAGCAGCCCACAAAGGGCAGACAATCAGCCCCAGCATTTT.

The V gene is TRBV15, the J gene TRBJ2-7; 10 bases align to TRBD2. V gave up 0 bases and J gave up 4 bases; unmatched junction bases: 12. This CDR3 comprises 18 residues. The germline V gene has CDR1 LNHNV and CDR2 YYDKDF (reference sequence). CDR3 bases: TGTGCCACCAGCAGAGAGGGAAGGCTAGCGGGAGTAAGTTACGAGCAGTACTTC. Protein: CATSREGRLAGVSYEQYF.

The chain carries TRBV30 and TRBJ1-3; D uncertain. V was trimmed by 2 bases and J by 4 bases, leaving 6 bases between them. The CDR3 has 12 residues. Per germline, CDR1 GTSNPN and CDR2 SVGIG (reference sequence). The CDR3 DNA reads TGTGCCTGGAGTATATTAGGAAACACCATATATTTT. This encodes CAWSILGNTIYF.

The J gene is TRBJ1-2, the V gene TRBV5-6; D may be TRBD1 (6 bases). The germline V and J ends were trimmed by 3 bases and 4 bases, with 13 bases remaining between them. Germline lookup yields CDR1 SGHDT and CDR2 YYEEEE. The CDR3 contains 14 residues. The CDR3 loop reads CASSWRTAPYGYTF. For the CDR3, the DNA is TGTGCCAGCAGCTGGCGGACAGCTCCCTATGGCTACACCTTC.

The chain couples TRBV29-1 to TRBJ2-5; D unresolved. The CDR3 loop spans 12 amino acids. The germline gives CDR1 SQVTM, CDR2 ANQGSEA. With 4 bases removed from V and 5 bases from J, the gap between germline ends came to 11 bases. The CDR3 sequence is CSVVWSVETQYF. The CDR3 DNA sequence: TGCAGCGTTGTATGGTCTGTGGAGACCCAGTACTTC.

The chain joins TRBV13 to TRBJ2-1; TRBD2 aligns across 9 bases. The CDR3 loop spans 15 amino acids. CDR1 PRHDT and CDR2 FYEKMQ come from the germline V gene (reference sequence). V trimming: 4 bases; J trimming: 4 bases; junction bases outside the gene matches: 5. The CDR3, as DNA: TGTGCCAGCAGCTCAGGACTAGCGAGTTACAATGAGCAGTTCTTC. It specifies CASSSGLASYNEQFF. Full variable domain (missing parts from reference TRBV13 and TRBJ2-1): AAGVIQSPRHLIKEKRETATLKCYPIPRHDTVYWYQQGPGQDPQFLISFYEKMQSDKGSIPDRFSAQQFSDYHSELNMSSLELGDSALYFCASSSGLASYNEQFFGPGTRLTVL.

The chain carries TRBV6-2 or TRBV6-3 and TRBJ2-1; 9 nucleotides align to TRBD2. J lost 13 bases, V lost 6 bases, and 10 bases had no gene match. The CDR3 spans 13 residues. Germline lookup yields CDR1 MNHEY and CDR2 SVGEGT. The CDR3 bases are TGTGCCAGCAGGCCTGACGGGACTAGCTTCCAGTTCTTC. Its translation is CASRPDGTSFQFF.

V and J are TRBV3-1 (or the pseudogene TRBV3-2) and TRBJ1-1; D not certain. This CDR3 region has 14 residues. The V end was cut by 4 bases, the J end by 4 bases, with 13 bases between. The V gene's germline CDR1 is LGHDT and CDR2 YNNKEL (reference sequence). The CDR3 DNA sequence: TGTGCCAGCAGCCCCGACCCGGTAGGCACTGAAGCTTTCTTT. As protein: CASSPDPVGTEAFF.

V is TRBV27 and J is TRBJ1-5; tentatively, D is TRBD1 (5 bases). Germline assignment: CDR1 MNHEY and CDR2 SMNVEV (reference sequence). Trimming removed 5 bases from V and 7 bases from J, with 18 bases in between. CDR3 size: 15 residues. CDR3 loop: CASSPAGTPVQPQHF. DNA for the CDR3: TGTGCCAGCAGTCCCGCCGGGACCCCCGTACAGCCCCAGCATTTT.

The chain recombines TRBV12-3 or TRBV12-4 with TRBJ2-2; D is unresolved. The V and J ends lost 4 bases and 5 bases respectively, with 8 bases between them. This CDR3 has 13 amino acids. This CDR3 reads CASSWSGTGELFF. The CDR3 nucleotides read TGTGCCAGCAGTTGGTCTGGGACCGGGGAGCTGTTTTTT.

The chain combines TRBV5-5 with TRBJ2-3; 10 nucleotides line up with TRBD2. The CDR3 is made up of 17 amino acids. Germline assignment: CDR1 SGHKS and CDR2 YYEKEE (reference sequence). Trimming took 1 base from V and 0 from J; bases not matched to a gene: 5. The DNA for the CDR3 is TGTGCCAGCAGCTTGATCGGACTAGCGGATAGCACAGATACGCAGTATTTT. Translated, it gives CASSLIGLADSTDTQYF.

The rearrangement uses TRBV2 and TRBJ1-1; D unclear. Germline CDR1 SNHLY, CDR2 FYNNEI. The CDR3 contains 15 residues. The ends were cut back, 8 bases at V and 3 bases at J, with 19 bases in the middle. CDR3 bases: TGTGCCAGCGCGGGCAGGAGAGTAAGGTACACTGAAGCTTTCTTT. Translating gives CASAGRRVRYTEAFF.

The rearrangement links TRBV4-3 to TRBJ2-1; a possible D gene is TRBD1 (6 bases). Germline V lookup: CDR1 LGHNA, CDR2 YSLEER. Trimming pared 1 base from V and 7 bases from J, leaving 14 bases between. This CDR3 region has 15 residues. The chain's CDR3 is CASSQGGLASNEQFF. CDR3 DNA sequence: TGCGCCAGCAGCCAAGGGGGGCTAGCTTCGAATGAGCAGTTCTTC.

This clone was found a few times. The V and J genes are TRBV11-3 and TRBJ2-7; 10 nucleotides line up with TRBD1. This CDR3 spans 15 amino acids. Germline CDR1 and CDR2: SGHNT and YENEEA. The ends lost 3 bases at V and 3 bases at J; junction bases unmatched: 5. The CDR3 coding sequence is TGTGCCAGCAGCTTGGGGACAGGGGACAGCTACGAGCAGTACTTC. It is translated as CASSLGTGDSYEQYF.

V and J are TRBV7-9 and TRBJ1-1; D ambiguous. V lost 1 base to trimming and J lost 5 bases, with 11 bases between them. Germline V gives CDR1 SEHNR, CDR2 FQNEAQ (reference sequence). This CDR3 is 14 amino acids long. The CDR3 here is CASSLDGQGTEAFF. The DNA for the CDR3 is TGTGCCAGCAGCTTAGATGGCCAAGGGACTGAAGCTTTCTTT.

The chain employs TRBV27 and TRBJ2-4, with 11 nucleotides matching TRBD1. This CDR3 is 15 amino acids long. Trimming at V came to 6 bases and at J to 3 bases, leaving 4 bases not matched to a gene. Germline CDR1 reads MNHEY; CDR2 reads SMNVEV (reference sequence). CDR3 residues: CASRRTGGGKNIQYF. CDR3 DNA sequence: TGTGCCAGCAGGAGGACAGGGGGCGGCAAAAACATTCAGTACTTC.

The rearrangement joins TRBV2 to TRBJ2-1, with 16 bases aligning to TRBD2. V lost 6 bases to trimming and J lost 10 bases; unmatched junction nucleotides: 12. Germline CDR1 is SNHLY and CDR2 is FYNNEI. The CDR3 consists of 17 residues. Written as DNA, the CDR3 is TGTGCCAGCAGGGCTAGATCCGGGACTAGCGGGGGGGGCGAGCAGTTCTTC. It translates to CASRARSGTSGGGEQFF.

The J gene is TRBJ1-2, the V gene TRBV28; no clear D. V was clipped by 8 bases and J by 7 bases, with 14 bases between them. The CDR3 is made up of 12 amino acids. Per germline, CDR1 MDHEN and CDR2 SYDVKM. The CDR3 sequence is CASQPNSRGYTF. The CDR3 bases are TGTGCCAGCCAACCCAACAGCCGTGGCTACACCTTC.

This chain joins TRBV6-5 and TRBJ2-2, with TRBD2 matching over 10 bases. This CDR3 has 15 amino acids. CDR1 is MNHEY, CDR2 SVGAGI, per germline. The junction had 2 bases not matched to a gene; V was cut back by 3 bases and J by 4 bases. The CDR3 loop is CASSYSGGFTGELFF. The CDR3 nucleotides read TGTGCCAGCAGTTATAGCGGGGGGTTCACCGGGGAGCTGTTTTTT.

The V and J genes are TRBV29-1 and TRBJ2-4, with 7 bases that match TRBD1. Germline V gene data show CDR1 as SQVTM and CDR2 as ANQGSEA. V lost 1 base to trimming and J lost 7 bases; unmatched junction nucleotides: 4. The CDR3 loop spans 13 amino acids. The CDR3 region is CSVEGGQSNIQYF. The CDR3 DNA is TGCAGCGTTGAAGGGGGACAGTCCAACATTCAGTACTTC.

This clone has a single count. The chain combines TRBV5-1 with TRBJ1-1; D gene unclear. Between the trimmed V and J ends, which lost 4 bases and 5 bases, there was a span of 12 bases. The CDR3 is made up of 13 amino acids. Germline loops: CDR1 SGHRS, CDR2 YFSETQ. The CDR3 loop is CASSPVVRTEAFF. CDR3 DNA: TGCGCCAGCAGCCCCGTCGTGAGGACTGAAGCTTTCTTT.